In its sample, the clone carrying this TCR beta chain was seen many times. The antigen remains unidentified. Compared with germline, one end of the junction differs, possibly owing to a read error. One entry per CDR3 protein results from TCRdb running MiXCR on the 5' RACE reads. The data contain around 230,000 distinct CDR3 sequences, around 10% of them singletons. This CDR3 is 13 amino acids long. Germline V gene lookup returns CDR1 SEHNR and CDR2 FQNEAQ (reference sequence). The data originate from a study of identical twins. Study conclusions and caveats: Cross-sectional statistics underpinned the conclusions; the same donors were not followed. With abundant cord blood beta clonotypes, insertions were fewer; memory repertoires showed no such pattern. The study found excess low generation probability among twin-shared out-of-frame alpha sequences. Compared with models, monozygotic twins showed more out-of-frame TCR alpha sharing.

The chain has TRBV7-9 and TRBJ2-7, with 7 bases that match TRBD1. Sequenced material: memory (CD45RO+) T cells sorted from blood. The receptor comes from a woman aged 18 to 35 in good health. Here the CDR3 DNA reads TGTGCCAGCACCTTAGGGGGCCCCGTCGAGCAGTACTTC. Translated: CASTLGGPVEQYF.